These 32 T cell receptor beta chains share one sample of origin, sequenced in a study of shared clonotypes between healthy human individuals. Positively selected for CCR7, the CD45RO-negative cells used as naive CD8 cells excluded terminally differentiated effector memory CD45RA+ cells. Produced via immunoSEQ multiplex PCR; TCRdb's table is partial and in-frame only. The table records millions of clones, roughly 95% of them present only once. Sequencing input: naive CD8+ T cells sorted from blood. These receptors were collected from a man between 18 and 35 years old in good health.

The chain is built from TRBV14 and TRBJ1-1; D is ambiguous. With 0 bases removed from V and 4 bases from J, the gap between germline ends came to 9 bases. The CDR3 spans 14 residues. The germline V gene encodes CDR1 SGHDN and CDR2 FVKESK. The DNA for the CDR3 is TGTGCCAGCAGCCAAGATCGGAGCTCCACTGAAGCTTTCTTT. Amino acid sequence: CASSQDRSSTEAFF.

This clone appeared a single time. The rearrangement uses TRBV7-2 and TRBJ2-2; 8 bases map to TRBD1. J gave up 4 bases and V 3 bases, and 10 bases lay outside the gene matches. CDR3 length: 17 residues. Germline lookup yields CDR1 SGHTA and CDR2 FQGNSA. Written as DNA, the CDR3 is TGTGCCAGCAGCTTGCCCTTCGGACAGGGAAGCACCGGGGAGCTGTTTTTT. Translating it yields CASSLPFGQGSTGELFF.

This clone was counted between two and nine times. The rearrangement uses TRBV6-6 and TRBJ1-6; D unclear. The CDR3 runs to 13 residues. The V end lost 5 bases, the J end lost 10 bases, and 12 bases lay between the germline ends. Germline V gene data show CDR1 as MNHNY and CDR2 as SVGAGI (reference sequence). The CDR3 here is CASSNPGGSPLHF. CDR3 DNA: TGTGCCAGCAGTAATCCCGGAGGGTCACCCCTCCACTTT.

The rearrangement links TRBV11-2 to TRBJ1-1; D remains ambiguous. Trimming took 5 bases from V and 3 from J, leaving 16 bases between them. Germline loops: CDR1 SGHAT, CDR2 FQNNGV. The CDR3 extends over 15 amino acids. CDR3 sequence (DNA): TGTGCCAGCAGCGGCCCCAACGGCAACGACACTGAAGCTTTCTTT. Translated: CASSGPNGNDTEAFF.

This chain joins TRBV6-5 and TRBJ1-2; the match to TRBD1 covers 7 bases. This CDR3 contains 15 residues. CDR1 is MNHEY, CDR2 SVGAGI, per germline. V lost 2 bases and J lost 3; bases outside the gene matches: 6. Here the CDR3 reads CASSYRGPNYYGYTF. For the CDR3, the DNA is TGTGCCAGCAGTTACAGGGGGCCAAATTACTATGGCTACACCTTC.

V gene TRBV13 combines with J gene TRBJ2-1; the D gene is possibly TRBD2 (5 bases). The CDR3 contains 16 residues. V was shortened by 1 base and J by 8 bases, with 18 bases between the two germline ends. The germline gives CDR1 PRHDT, CDR2 FYEKMQ (reference sequence). The CDR3 DNA reads as TGTGCCAGCAGCTTAGAGAGGCCGAGGGATAGGGATGAGCAGTTCTTC. It codes for CASSLERPRDRDEQFF.

This clone turned up a few times. The chain links TRBV10-2 to TRBJ1-6; 8 bases align to TRBD1. The V and J ends lost 6 bases and 7 bases, in that order; junction bases with no gene match: 11. Germline values: CDR1 WSHSY, CDR2 SAAADI. CDR3 size: 16 residues. CDR3 amino acids: CASSDQTGDPNSPLHF. Here the CDR3 DNA reads TGCGCCAGCAGCGATCAGACAGGGGATCCGAATTCACCCCTCCACTTT.

V and J are TRBV7-9 and TRBJ1-2; D not resolved. With 5 bases removed from V and 0 bases from J, the gap between germline ends came to 13 bases. The CDR3 sequence is 15 residues long. Germline V gene sequence: CDR1 SEHNR, CDR2 FQNEAQ (reference sequence). The CDR3 is CASSDAAGANYGYTF. Here the CDR3 DNA reads TGTGCCAGCAGCGACGCCGCGGGTGCTAACTATGGCTACACCTTC.

V usage is TRBV30 and J usage is TRBJ2-7; no clear D gene. This CDR3 is 14 amino acids long. V was shortened by 1 base and J by 3 bases, with 13 bases between the two germline ends. From germline, CDR1 is GTSNPN and CDR2 SVGIG (reference sequence). The CDR3 loop is CAWSALSPGYEQYF. The DNA of the CDR3 is TGTGCCTGGAGTGCCCTGTCCCCCGGCTACGAGCAGTACTTC.

Points on this clone: The same CDR3 is also encoded by other DNA sequences in this sample. V is TRBV28 and J is TRBJ2-7; TRBD1 matches 8 bases. The CDR3 sequence is 14 residues long. After removal of 2 bases from V and 4 bases from J, the junction contained 4 bases not matched to a gene. The germline V gene encodes CDR1 MDHEN and CDR2 SYDVKM. CDR3: CASSLAGGGYEQYF. For the CDR3, the DNA is TGTGCCAGCAGTTTAGCAGGGGGCGGGTACGAGCAGTACTTC. Filled out from reference TRBV28 and TRBJ2-7, the complete variable domain reads DVKVTQSSRYLVKRTGEKVFLECVQDMDHENMFWYRQDPGLGLRLIYFSYDVKMKEKGDIPEGYSVSREKKERFSLILESASTNQTSMYLCASSLAGGGYEQYFGPGTRLTVT.

This clone came up once. At the DNA level, this CDR3 is encoded by other sequences in the same sample as well. The genes are TRBV9 and TRBJ2-1, with 8 bases identical to TRBD1. The germline V gene encodes CDR1 SGDLS and CDR2 YYNGEE. Unmatched junction bases numbered 4, after V lost 2 bases and J lost 3 bases. This CDR3 comprises 15 residues. The CDR3 DNA is TGTGCCAGCAGCGTGTCCGGGACAGGCTACAATGAGCAGTTCTTC. Residues: CASSVSGTGYNEQFF.

J is TRBJ2-3 and V is TRBV18, with 9 bases that match TRBD2. The CDR3 has 18 residues. Germline trimming cut 2 bases from V and 6 bases from J; bases unmatched to any gene: 15. CDR1 is KGHSH, CDR2 LQKENI, per germline. The CDR3 sequence: CASSPNSQVSAGGDTQYF. Here the CDR3 DNA reads TGTGCCAGCTCACCAAACTCCCAGGTATCTGCGGGAGGGGATACGCAGTATTTT.

This chain uses TRBV7-9 with TRBJ2-3; 9 nucleotides line up with TRBD2. The CDR3 is 17 residues long. The trim removed 1 base at V and 2 bases at J, leaving 7 bases unmatched. Germline V lookup: CDR1 SEHNR, CDR2 FQNEAQ (reference sequence). The CDR3 DNA reads TGTGCCAGCAGCTTAGATTGGCTAGCGGGAATCACAGATACGCAGTATTTT. Translation gives CASSLDWLAGITDTQYF.

V usage is TRBV29-1 and J usage is TRBJ2-2, with D possibly being TRBD1 or TRBD2 (5 bases each). CDR3 size: 16 residues. Germline assignment: CDR1 SQVTM and CDR2 ANQGSEA. The V gene lost 3 bases and the J gene lost 6 bases, with 20 bases spanning the gap. CDR3 nucleotides: TGCAGCGTTGAGACCCCGGGACCGCGATACTCCGGGGAGCTGTTTTTT. Translation: CSVETPGPRYSGELFF.

The count of this clone is one. The rearrangement joins TRBV9 to TRBJ2-1, with 8 positions matching TRBD2. J was trimmed by 7 bases and V by 2 bases; bases with no gene match: 5. Germline CDR1 and CDR2: SGDLS and YYNGEE. This CDR3 comprises 14 residues. CDR3 sequence (DNA): TGTGCCAGCAGCGTGACGGGAGGGGTAAATGAGCAGTTCTTC. This codes for CASSVTGGVNEQFF.

The chain carries TRBV27 and TRBJ1-6; D unclear. Trimming took 3 bases from V and 2 from J, leaving 5 bases between them. Looked up from germline, CDR1 is MNHEY and CDR2 is SMNVEV (reference sequence). CDR3 length: 14 amino acids. In nucleotides, the CDR3 is TGTGCCAGCAGTTTTCAGACCTATAATTCACCCCTCCACTTT. Protein: CASSFQTYNSPLHF.

As to this clone: Other DNA sequences of this sample code for an identical CDR3. The V and J genes are TRBV6-5 and TRBJ2-7; D gene ambiguous. There are 14 residues in the CDR3. Germline V gives CDR1 MNHEY, CDR2 SVGAGI. The V gene lost 4 bases and the J gene lost 2 bases, with 12 bases spanning the gap. This chain's CDR3 is CASSLGGSTYEQYF. As DNA, the CDR3 is TGTGCCAGCAGTTTAGGTGGGTCAACCTACGAGCAGTACTTC.

The chain is built from TRBV27 and TRBJ2-1; D unclear. CDR3 length: 13 amino acids. Between the trimmed V and J ends, which lost 11 bases and 0 bases, there was a span of 11 bases. CDR1 and CDR2 from the germline V gene are MNHEY and SMNVEV (reference sequence). CDR3 nucleotide sequence: TGTGCCGCCGCAGCCAGCTCCTACAATGAGCAGTTCTTC. Translated, it gives CAAAASSYNEQFF.

The V gene is TRBV10-3, the J gene TRBJ2-7, with D unresolved. The CDR3 contains 13 residues. Germline assignment: CDR1 ENHRY and CDR2 SYGVKD. Trimming took 3 bases from V and 0 from J, leaving 6 bases between them. The CDR3 loop is CAISEGVSYEQYF. Here the CDR3 DNA reads TGTGCCATCAGTGAAGGCGTCTCCTACGAGCAGTACTTC.

A note on this clone: Other DNA sequences in the sample encode the same CDR3. The chain uses TRBV13 and TRBJ1-5; D remains unclear. Germline V gene data show CDR1 as PRHDT and CDR2 as FYEKMQ (reference sequence). The CDR3 extends over 14 amino acids. V gave up 0 bases and J gave up 0 bases, with 3 bases separating them. The CDR3 is CASSLGDSNQPQHF. CDR3 nucleotide sequence: TGTGCCAGCAGCTTAGGCGATAGCAATCAGCCCCAGCATTTT. The whole variable domain, filled in from reference TRBV13 and TRBJ1-5, reads AAGVIQSPRHLIKEKRETATLKCYPIPRHDTVYWYQQGPGQDPQFLISFYEKMQSDKGSIPDRFSAQQFSDYHSELNMSSLELGDSALYFCASSLGDSNQPQHFGDGTRLSIL.

The genes are TRBV27 and TRBJ1-1; D ambiguous. Germline lookup yields CDR1 MNHEY and CDR2 SMNVEV (reference sequence). The germline V and J ends were trimmed by 2 bases and 2 bases, with 9 bases remaining between them. This CDR3 has 14 residues. The CDR3 here is CASSLNTYNTEAFF. The DNA of the CDR3 is TGTGCCAGCAGTTTAAATACGTATAACACTGAAGCTTTCTTT.

Only one count was recorded for this clone. This chain connects TRBV29-1 to TRBJ2-1; 11 nucleotides agree with TRBD2. Germline loops: CDR1 SQVTM, CDR2 ANQGSEA. V shed 0 bases, J shed 4 bases, and the junction held 8 bases outside the gene matches. The CDR3 sequence is 17 residues long. CDR3 nucleotides: TGCAGCGTTGAAGAACTAGCGGGAGAAAGGTGGTACAATGAGCAGTTCTTC. It yields the protein CSVEELAGERWYNEQFF.

The chain recombines TRBV19 with TRBJ2-7; D is possibly TRBD2 (5 bases). Trimming took off 3 bases at V and 2 bases at J, with 8 bases between the two ends. Germline V gene sequence: CDR1 LNHDA, CDR2 SQIVND (reference sequence). The CDR3 spans 13 residues. The DNA of the CDR3 is TGTGCCAGTAGTATCGCGGAGGCCTACGAGCAGTACTTC. Protein product: CASSIAEAYEQYF.

The chain is built from TRBV20-1 and TRBJ2-7, with D hard to call. This CDR3 is 11 amino acids long. V gave up 7 bases and J gave up 7 bases, with 14 bases separating them. Germline-derived CDR1 and CDR2 are DFQATT and SNEGSKA (reference sequence). This chain's CDR3 is CSVLSVGEQYF. The DNA for the CDR3 is TGCAGTGTTTTGTCTGTGGGAGAGCAGTACTTC.

The genes are TRBV30 and TRBJ1-1, with a tentative D call TRBD1 (5 bases). Looked up from germline, CDR1 is GTSNPN and CDR2 is SVGIG (reference sequence). This CDR3 has 13 amino acids. Between the trimmed V and J ends, which lost 0 bases and 6 bases, there was a span of 11 bases. The CDR3 DNA follows: TGTGCCTGGAGTGTAGAAGGGGTTGCTGAAGCTTTCTTT. This gives the protein CAWSVEGVAEAFF.

Regarding this clone: Within the sample, other DNA sequences also encode this same CDR3. The chain couples TRBV5-4 to TRBJ2-1, with D tentatively TRBD2 (6 bases). The germline gives CDR1 SGHNT, CDR2 YYREEE (reference sequence). The V and J ends lost 0 bases and 7 bases respectively, with 8 bases between them. The CDR3 is made up of 13 amino acids. CDR3 loop: CASSLAGGNEQFF. The CDR3 DNA reads as TGTGCCAGCAGCTTGGCCGGAGGGAATGAGCAGTTCTTC.

The CDR3 DNA is TGTGCCAGCAGCGTAACAGGGGCGTTAAATGAAAAACTGTTTTTT. It codes for CASSVTGALNEKLFF. The V and J genes are TRBV7-9 and TRBJ1-4, with 7 bases aligning to TRBD1. Germline V gene sequence: CDR1 SEHNR, CDR2 FQNEAQ (reference sequence). The CDR3 covers 15 residues. The trim removed 5 bases at V and 5 bases at J, leaving 8 bases unmatched.

J is TRBJ2-1 and V is TRBV7-9; D could derive from TRBD1 or TRBD2 (5 bases each). This CDR3 has 15 residues. Germline CDR1 is SEHNR and CDR2 is FQNEAQ (reference sequence). V was cut by 4 bases and J by 4 bases, with 14 bases left in between. CDR3 sequence: CASSSTGATYNEQFF. CDR3 in DNA: TGTGCCAGCAGCTCCACCGGGGCCACTTACAATGAGCAGTTCTTC.

The J gene is TRBJ2-5, the V gene TRBV9; 9 bases are a match to TRBD2. The V and J ends lost 4 bases and 5 bases, in that order; junction bases with no gene match: 0. CDR1 SGDLS and CDR2 YYNGEE come from the germline V gene. This CDR3 comprises 12 residues. The CDR3 reads CASSLAGETQYF. The CDR3 bases are TGTGCCAGCAGCCTAGCGGGGGAGACCCAGTACTTC.

The gene calls are TRBV6-6 and TRBJ1-2; D uncertain. Germline CDR1 and CDR2: MNHNY and SVGAGI (reference sequence). CDR3 length: 16 amino acids. With 2 bases removed from V and 3 bases from J, the gap between germline ends came to 16 bases. The CDR3 loop reads CASSYPKSRSDYGYTF. CDR3 sequence (DNA): TGTGCCAGCAGTTACCCAAAGTCCAGGAGCGACTATGGCTACACCTTC.

The gene calls are TRBV30 and TRBJ2-7; a weak D match, TRBD1 (6 bases). Germline V gene lookup returns CDR1 GTSNPN and CDR2 SVGIG (reference sequence). The CDR3 loop spans 14 amino acids. V was clipped by 2 bases and J by 0 bases, with 11 bases between them. The CDR3 loop reads CAWSKGDPSYEQYF. CDR3 bases: TGTGCCTGGAGTAAGGGGGACCCCTCCTACGAGCAGTACTTC.

V gene TRBV7-9 combines with J gene TRBJ1-4; TRBD1 aligns across 10 bases. CDR1 and CDR2 (germline): SEHNR, FQNEAQ (reference sequence). CDR3 length: 16 amino acids. J was trimmed by 8 bases and V by 7 bases; bases with no gene match: 13. CDR3 region: CASTLGAGTGEEKLFF. The CDR3 DNA sequence: TGTGCCAGCACGCTAGGGGCTGGGACAGGGGAAGAAAAACTGTTTTTT.